This passage covers 23 T cell receptor beta chains from one sample sequenced in a study of control samples from healthy donors and cancer patients. Assay used: immunoSEQ multiplex PCR; TCRdb lists only in-frame clones, some missing. The profile covers about 160,000 clones, with just under 95% appearing a single time and about 8.5% taken by the ten largest. The source material was blood. The receptors were sampled from a woman aged 40 to 50 in good health.

The chain joins TRBV27 to TRBJ2-1, with 9 bases matching TRBD2. The germline V gene encodes CDR1 MNHEY and CDR2 SMNVEV (reference sequence). The CDR3 runs to 16 residues. Trimming cost V 0 bases and J 7 bases; bases outside gene matches: 7. In DNA form, the CDR3 reads TGTGCCAGCAGTTTATCGGTTTGGCTAGCGGGGAATGAGCAGTTCTTC. The encoded protein is CASSLSVWLAGNEQFF.

CDR3 amino acids: CASSRGAWETSYEQYF. Here the CDR3 DNA reads TGTGCCAGCAGCCGCGGGGCATGGGAAACGTCCTACGAGCAGTACTTC. This chain uses TRBV14 with TRBJ2-7; D is perhaps TRBD2 (6 bases). This CDR3 spans 16 amino acids. Per the germline V gene, CDR1 is SGHDN and CDR2 is FVKESK. Trimming removed 4 bases from V and 1 base from J, with 17 bases in between.

The CDR3 loop is CASAVPGLVQPQHF. The CDR3 nucleotides read TGTGCCAGCGCAGTCCCTGGGTTGGTTCAGCCCCAGCATTTT. The rearrangement joins TRBV19 to TRBJ1-5; unclear D gene. CDR3 length equals 14 residues. Germline loops: CDR1 LNHDA, CDR2 SQIVND (reference sequence). V lost 9 bases to trimming and J lost 6 bases, with 18 bases between them.

The chain combines TRBV7-9 with TRBJ1-2; D is unresolved. CDR3 length equals 15 residues. V gave up 1 base and J gave up 7 bases, with 16 bases separating them. Germline CDR1 and CDR2: SEHNR and FQNEAQ (reference sequence). The CDR3 region has the DNA TGTGCCAGCAGCTTAGGTTGGGATCCTATGCCTGGCTACACCTTC. It encodes CASSLGWDPMPGYTF.

The chain combines TRBV5-4 with TRBJ1-6; 9 bases line up with TRBD1. This CDR3 region has 15 residues. After removal of 0 bases from V and 8 bases from J, the junction contained 3 bases not matched to a gene. Germline V gene sequence: CDR1 SGHNT, CDR2 YYREEE (reference sequence). The CDR3 loop is CASSLAQGAYSPLHF. The CDR3 DNA follows: TGTGCCAGCAGCTTGGCACAGGGGGCGTATTCACCCCTCCACTTT.

This clone was counted a single time. This chain links TRBV7-2 with TRBJ1-3; 10 bases agree with TRBD1. CDR3 length: 18 residues. V trimming: 5 bases; J trimming: 0 bases; junction bases outside the gene matches: 10. Germline V gene sequence: CDR1 SGHTA, CDR2 FQGNSA. The CDR3 sequence: CASSPEWTGGGSGNTIYF. Here the CDR3 DNA reads TGTGCCAGCAGCCCTGAATGGACAGGGGGAGGCTCTGGAAACACCATATATTTT.

This rearrangement joins TRBV2 to TRBJ1-3; no definite D call. The ends were cut back, 2 bases at V and 4 bases at J, with 3 bases in the middle. Germline V gene data show CDR1 as SNHLY and CDR2 as FYNNEI. This CDR3 has 12 amino acids. CDR3 nucleotide sequence: TGTGCCAGCAGTGAACTGGGAAACACCATATATTTT. Protein: CASSELGNTIYF.

V usage is TRBV29-1 and J usage is TRBJ2-3; TRBD2 agrees at 7 bases. The germline gives CDR1 SQVTM, CDR2 ANQGSEA. J lost 4 bases, V lost 2 bases, and 9 bases had no gene match. The CDR3 loop spans 15 amino acids. The CDR3 region is CSVESGGSGADTQYF. The CDR3 DNA sequence: TGCAGCGTTGAATCAGGCGGGAGTGGGGCAGATACGCAGTATTTT.

The rearrangement uses TRBV24-1 and TRBJ2-1, with D maybe TRBD2 (6 bases). The CDR3 is made up of 14 amino acids. Trimming removed 9 bases from V and 4 bases from J, with 15 bases in between. The V gene's germline CDR1 is KGHDR and CDR2 SFDVKD. The CDR3 nucleotides are TGTGCCACCTCCCGGGATGGAGGGTACAATGAGCAGTTCTTC. Its translation: CATSRDGGYNEQFF.

The chain couples TRBV2 to TRBJ1-6, with D possibly matching TRBD1 (6 bases). The CDR3 consists of 16 residues. The V end was cut by 6 bases, the J end by 0 bases, with 12 bases between. CDR1 and CDR2 from the germline V gene are SNHLY and FYNNEI. This chain's CDR3 is CASRRGASSYNSPLHF. In DNA, the CDR3 is TGTGCCAGCAGACGGGGGGCTAGCTCCTATAATTCACCCCTCCACTTT.

The V gene is TRBV27, the J gene TRBJ1-2; D is undetermined. Looked up from germline, CDR1 is MNHEY and CDR2 is SMNVEV (reference sequence). The V gene lost 2 bases and the J gene lost 6 bases, with 10 bases spanning the gap. The CDR3 is 13 amino acids. The CDR3 protein is CASSLRGIDGYTF. The CDR3 DNA is TGTGCCAGCAGTTTACGAGGGATAGATGGCTACACCTTC.

The J gene is TRBJ2-5, the V gene TRBV3-1 (or the pseudogene TRBV3-2); D is possibly TRBD2 (6 bases). The CDR3 runs to 14 residues. CDR1 and CDR2 from the germline V gene are LGHDT and YNNKEL (reference sequence). V gave up 1 base and J gave up 1 base, with 7 bases separating them. The CDR3 reads CASSQAGVQETQYF. The CDR3, as DNA: TGTGCCAGCAGCCAAGCGGGGGTCCAAGAGACCCAGTACTTC.

The chain is built from TRBV7-2 and TRBJ1-1; possible D gene TRBD1, 5 bases. This CDR3 has 15 residues. Germline assignment: CDR1 SGHTA and CDR2 FQGNSA. Trimming took 4 bases from V and 4 from J, leaving 16 bases between them. The DNA for the CDR3 is TGTGCCAGCAGCTCCGCGGGGGGAGCGAGCACTGAAGCTTTCTTT. Amino acid sequence: CASSSAGGASTEAFF.

The CDR3 coding sequence is TGTGCCAGCAGCCAAGGGACAGGGTTGTGGGATACGCAGTATTTT. Protein: CASSQGTGLWDTQYF. The V gene is TRBV3-1 (or the pseudogene TRBV3-2), the J gene TRBJ2-3, with 8 bases fitting TRBD1. Trimming at V came to 1 base and at J to 6 bases, leaving 6 bases not matched to a gene. CDR1 LGHDT and CDR2 YNNKEL come from the germline V gene (reference sequence). This CDR3 comprises 15 residues.

V and J are TRBV7-2 and TRBJ1-3; D is undetermined. Trimming stripped 3 bases from V and 0 bases from J, with 12 bases between. This CDR3 is 16 amino acids long. Germline V CDR1 and CDR2: SGHTA, FQGNSA. CDR3 coding DNA: TGTGCCAGCAGCTTTAAACCAGCGAACTCTGGAAACACCATATATTTT. Translating gives CASSFKPANSGNTIYF.

The chain employs TRBV30 and TRBJ1-1; no reliable D call. The CDR3 loop spans 14 amino acids. The germline V gene encodes CDR1 GTSNPN and CDR2 SVGIG (reference sequence). V gave up 3 bases and J gave up 3 bases, with 14 bases separating them. The CDR3 sequence is CAWRTGPYDTEAFF. CDR3 coding DNA: TGTGCCTGGAGGACCGGACCTTACGACACTGAAGCTTTCTTT.

This sequence joins TRBV19 and TRBJ1-2; 8 bases fit TRBD1. The V gene end was trimmed by 3 bases and the J gene end by 4 bases; junction bases not matched to a gene: 7. Looked up from germline, CDR1 is LNHDA and CDR2 is SQIVND (reference sequence). The CDR3 is 15 amino acids. The CDR3 bases are TGTGCCAGTAGTATTGCCCGGGACAGGCTCTATGGCTACACCTTC. Encoded protein: CASSIARDRLYGYTF.

The sample holds one count of this clone. The chain combines TRBV19 with TRBJ1-6; the D is unclear. There are 13 residues in the CDR3. CDR1 and CDR2 (germline): LNHDA, SQIVND (reference sequence). V was clipped by 9 bases and J by 6 bases, with 12 bases between them. The CDR3 DNA sequence: TGTGCCAGCCAACGAACCACTAATTCACCCCTCCACTTT. This gives the protein CASQRTTNSPLHF.

The J gene is TRBJ2-2, the V gene TRBV5-6; TRBD1 might be the D (6 bases). V gave up 0 bases and J gave up 3 bases, with 15 bases separating them. Per the germline V gene, CDR1 is SGHDT and CDR2 is YYEEEE. This CDR3 has 17 amino acids. CDR3 sequence reads: CASSLGSQGRYTGELFF. CDR3 DNA sequence: TGTGCCAGCAGCTTGGGGTCACAGGGAAGGTACACCGGGGAGCTGTTTTTT.

The chain recombines TRBV7-8 with TRBJ1-2, with D perhaps matching TRBD1 (6 bases). Germline V CDR1 and CDR2: SGHVS, FQNEAQ. This CDR3 is built from 15 residues. The V end was cut by 4 bases, the J end by 3 bases, with 15 bases between. The CDR3 region has the DNA TGTGCCAGCAGCTCGAATACAGGGTCCGACTATGGCTACACCTTC. This gives the protein CASSSNTGSDYGYTF.

J is TRBJ1-5 and V is TRBV4-2; D is uncertain. Germline assignment: CDR1 LGHNA and CDR2 YNFKEQ. V dropped 4 bases and J dropped 0 bases, with 4 bases sitting between them. This CDR3 contains 13 residues. CDR3: CASSPSSNQPQHF. The CDR3 coding sequence is TGTGCCAGCAGCCCGAGTAGCAATCAGCCCCAGCATTTT.

The chain joins TRBV6-1 to TRBJ2-3; 15 nucleotides match TRBD2. Germline values: CDR1 MNHNS, CDR2 SASEGT. The J segment lost 2 bases and the V segment lost 3 bases, leaving 9 bases of the junction unmatched. The CDR3 is 19 residues long. In DNA form, the CDR3 reads TGTGCCAGCAGTGACCGGCGGACTAGCGGGGGGGGCAACACAGATACGCAGTATTTT. Its translation is CASSDRRTSGGGNTDTQYF.

The chain combines TRBV15 with TRBJ2-5; D perhaps matches TRBD2 (6 bases). V lost 4 bases and J 6 bases, leaving 27 bases between the germline ends. The CDR3 has 18 residues. CDR1 is LNHNV and CDR2 is YYDKDF in the germline V gene (reference sequence). The CDR3 loop reads CATSKTRDSLIGLQTQYF. The CDR3 DNA reads TGTGCCACCAGCAAAACCCGGGACTCCCTCATCGGTTTGCAGACCCAGTACTTC.